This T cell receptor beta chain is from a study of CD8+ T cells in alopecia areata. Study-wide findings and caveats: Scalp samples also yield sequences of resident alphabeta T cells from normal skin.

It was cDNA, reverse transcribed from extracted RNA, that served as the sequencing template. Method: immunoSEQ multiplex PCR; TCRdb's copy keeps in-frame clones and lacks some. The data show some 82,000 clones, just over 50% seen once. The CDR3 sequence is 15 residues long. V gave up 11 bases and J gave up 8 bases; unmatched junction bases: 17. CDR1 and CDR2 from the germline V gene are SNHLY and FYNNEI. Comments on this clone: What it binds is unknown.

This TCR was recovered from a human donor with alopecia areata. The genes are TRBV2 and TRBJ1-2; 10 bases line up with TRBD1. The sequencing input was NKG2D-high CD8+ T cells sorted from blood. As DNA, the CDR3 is TGTGCCGGGGACAGGGGTAGGTTCGTGGTGGACGGCTACACCTTC. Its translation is CAGDRGRFVVDGYTF.